This TCR beta chain was sequenced in a study of CD8 T cells in ankylosing spondylitis. TCRdb recomputed calls from the 5' RACE reads with MiXCR, one row per CDR3 protein. The table includes 150,000 to 200,000 distinct CDR3 sequences, around a sixth detected once. This clonotype showed up many times. The antigen is unknown. Study-level points and caveats: Seemingly characteristic of ankylosing spondylitis blood was a TCR beta motif consisting of about 8 highly homologous variants. Matched ankylosing spondylitis synovial fluid reportedly contained a significantly enriched population of disease-linked clones.

Trimming stripped 2 bases from V and 0 bases from J, with 15 bases between. Germline CDR1 reads SGHRS; CDR2 reads YFSETQ. There are 17 residues in the CDR3. The source material was blood, either unsorted or a sorted T cell fraction (not recorded which). The genes are TRBV5-1 and TRBJ2-1; D could derive from TRBD1 or TRBD2 (5 bases each). This clonotype was obtained from a male donor aged 10-30 years with ankylosing spondylitis or in good health (not recorded which). The CDR3 region is CASSFRGLASSYNEQFF. Written as DNA, the CDR3 is TGCGCCAGCAGCTTTCGGGGCCTGGCCAGCTCCTACAATGAGCAGTTCTTC.